Shown below are 15 T cell receptor beta chains from a single sample sequenced in a study of T cell responses to AZD1222 COVID-19 vaccine. Sequencing was performed with immunoSEQ multiplex PCR; in TCRdb, only in-frame clones are kept and a portion is missing. The sample contains around 140,000 clones, roughly nine tenths of which appear only once. The specimen was peripheral blood, collected 28 days after the second AZD1222 dose. These receptors all stem from an adult who received the AZD1222 COVID-19 vaccine.

This clone was recorded at least ten times. The gene calls are TRBV11-3 and TRBJ2-5; TRBD2 aligns across 11 bases. CDR1 and CDR2 (germline): SGHNT, YENEEA. V dropped 1 base and J dropped 5; count of bases not matched to a gene: 15. The CDR3 is 19 residues long. This CDR3 is CASSLVPSTGASGRETQYF. CDR3 DNA: TGTGCCAGCAGCTTAGTCCCATCCACGGGTGCTAGCGGGAGGGAGACCCAGTACTTC.

The chain recombines TRBV27 with TRBJ1-1, with a weak D call TRBD1 (6 bases). From germline, CDR1 is MNHEY and CDR2 SMNVEV (reference sequence). The CDR3 contains 14 residues. The V end was cut by 3 bases, the J end by 2 bases, with 10 bases between. The CDR3 spells CASSFGGGNTEAFF. The CDR3 coding sequence is TGTGCCAGCAGTTTTGGGGGGGGCAACACTGAAGCTTTCTTT.

The rearrangement joins TRBV6-5 to TRBJ1-1; D call uncertain. Germline-derived CDR1 and CDR2 are MNHEY and SVGAGI. V was clipped by 6 bases and J by 10 bases, with 18 bases between them. This CDR3 has 13 residues. As DNA, the CDR3 is TGTGCCAGCAGGGCCGGACGAGTGTGGCGAGCTTTCTTT. It encodes CASRAGRVWRAFF.

The chain employs TRBV18 and TRBJ1-2, with TRBD1 matching 10 bases. Germline V lookup: CDR1 KGHSH, CDR2 LQKENI. V was clipped by 2 bases and J by 4 bases; unmatched bases: 13. The CDR3 covers 18 residues. The CDR3 DNA reads as TGTGCCAGCTCACCATCTCTTGACAGGGGGCTAGAAGGCTATGGCTACACCTTC. Amino acid sequence: CASSPSLDRGLEGYGYTF.

The V and J genes are TRBV7-2 and TRBJ2-6; D is perhaps TRBD1 (5 bases). Germline V gives CDR1 SGHTA, CDR2 FQGNSA. CDR3 length: 16 residues. V lost 5 bases, J lost 2 bases, and 13 bases lay in between. CDR3 sequence reads: CASSLLGQPGANVLTF. The CDR3 DNA sequence: TGTGCCAGCAGCCTTTTGGGGCAGCCTGGGGCCAACGTCCTGACTTTC.

The rearrangement joins TRBV4-3 to TRBJ1-2; weak D call: TRBD1 (6 bases). The V gene's germline CDR1 is LGHNA and CDR2 YSLEER. Trimming took 0 bases from V and 4 from J, leaving 6 bases between them. The CDR3 covers 13 residues. The DNA of the CDR3 is TGCGCCAGCAGCCAAGACAGGGGCTATGGCTACACCTTC. The encoded protein is CASSQDRGYGYTF.

V is TRBV7-2 and J is TRBJ2-2; 9 nucleotides line up with TRBD1. Germline CDR1 SGHTA, CDR2 FQGNSA. V trimming: 2 bases; J trimming: 7 bases; junction bases outside the gene matches: 5. CDR3 size: 15 residues. The chain's CDR3 is CASSLLQGASGELFF. The CDR3 region has the DNA TGTGCCAGCAGCTTATTACAGGGGGCGAGCGGGGAGCTGTTTTTT.

This clone was detected only once. V usage is TRBV6-1 and J usage is TRBJ2-5; 12 positions match TRBD2. V trimming: 3 bases; J trimming: 3 bases; junction bases outside the gene matches: 5. There are 16 residues in the CDR3. From germline, CDR1 is MNHNS and CDR2 SASEGT. CDR3 sequence: CASSDLGLAGKETQYF. CDR3 DNA: TGTGCCAGCAGTGACTTAGGACTAGCGGGGAAAGAGACCCAGTACTTC.

This clone appeared a single time. The rearrangement links TRBV7-6 to TRBJ1-2, with 7 bases aligning to TRBD1. V shed 3 bases, J shed 3 bases, and the junction held 16 bases outside the gene matches. Germline CDR1 is SGHVS and CDR2 is FNYEAQ. CDR3 length: 18 amino acids. This CDR3 is CASSFTSPFTGAYYGYTF. As DNA, the CDR3 is TGTGCCAGCAGCTTTACCTCCCCCTTTACAGGGGCATACTATGGCTACACCTTC.

J is TRBJ2-7 and V is TRBV6-2 or TRBV6-3; D call uncertain. The germline V and J ends were trimmed by 2 bases and 3 bases, with 17 bases remaining between them. Germline V gives CDR1 MNHEY, CDR2 SVGEGT. This CDR3 is built from 16 residues. CDR3 sequence (DNA): TGTGCCAGCAGTTACGTCGGGCTGGGCCTTAACTACGAGCAGTACTTC. Its protein product is CASSYVGLGLNYEQYF.

J is TRBJ1-3 and V is TRBV5-1; TRBD1 matches 7 bases. CDR3 length: 14 amino acids. CDR1 and CDR2 from the germline V gene are SGHRS and YFSETQ. V trimming: 1 base; J trimming: 7 bases; junction bases outside the gene matches: 5. CDR3 nucleotide sequence: TGCGCCAGCAGCTTGAGGGACAGAGGGAACACCATATATTTT. It is translated as CASSLRDRGNTIYF.

This sequence joins TRBV6-1 and TRBJ1-5, with TRBD1 as a possible D gene (5 bases). The V gene's germline CDR1 is MNHNS and CDR2 SASEGT. This CDR3 spans 15 amino acids. Trimming pared 2 bases from V and 3 bases from J, leaving 11 bases between. CDR3: CASSEISGFNQPQHF. The CDR3 bases are TGTGCCAGCAGTGAAATATCAGGGTTCAATCAGCCCCAGCATTTT.

This clone was seen repeatedly, ten times or more. V and J are TRBV6-6 and TRBJ1-6; no definite D call. The V gene lost 0 bases and the J gene lost 6 bases, with 6 bases spanning the gap. The CDR3 loop spans 14 amino acids. Germline V gene lookup returns CDR1 MNHNY and CDR2 SVGAGI (reference sequence). This CDR3 reads CASSYSSTNSPLHF. CDR3 nucleotides: TGTGCCAGCAGTTACTCTTCGACTAATTCACCCCTCCACTTT.

The rearrangement joins TRBV3-1 (or the pseudogene TRBV3-2) to TRBJ1-2, with 10 bases that match TRBD1. Per the germline V gene, CDR1 is LGHDT and CDR2 is YNNKEL (reference sequence). The CDR3 is 16 amino acids. V trimming: 0 bases; J trimming: 5 bases; junction bases outside the gene matches: 6. The CDR3 loop reads CASSQDGDRGFYGYTF. The CDR3 coding sequence is TGTGCCAGCAGCCAAGACGGGGACAGGGGATTTTATGGCTACACCTTC.

The genes are TRBV9 and TRBJ2-1, with TRBD1 matching 9 bases. Trimming at V came to 4 bases and at J to 3 bases, leaving 5 bases not matched to a gene. In germline, CDR1 is SGDLS, CDR2 YYNGEE. The CDR3 sequence is 15 residues long. The CDR3 nucleotides are TGTGCCAGCAGCACCTCGGGACAGGGCTACAATGAGCAGTTCTTC. Its translation is CASSTSGQGYNEQFF.